This entry lists 15 T cell receptor beta chains sequenced from one sample in a study of T cell repertoires in cytomegalovirus infection. TCRdb processed the reads anew with MiXCR; each CDR3 protein has one entry. Of 200,000 to 300,000 distinct CDR3 sequences listed, roughly 10% were seen once; the top ten hold over 12%. The specimen was PBMCs. The receptors derive from a human donor in good health (CMV status not recorded). Some clones in this sample may be carry-over from other donors' samples.

This clonotype was counted at least ten times. The chain employs TRBV28 and TRBJ2-5; perhaps TRBD2 as D (5 bases). The germline V gene has CDR1 MDHEN and CDR2 SYDVKM. The CDR3 runs 12 residues. Trimming took 6 bases from V and 7 from J, leaving 12 bases between them. The CDR3 protein is CASSPRDGTQYF. CDR3 coding DNA: TGTGCCAGCAGCCCCCGGGATGGGACCCAGTACTTC.

This clonotype was observed at least ten times. The chain uses TRBV7-2 and TRBJ1-2, with D hard to call. V lost 5 bases and J 1 base, leaving 8 bases between the germline ends. This CDR3 is 13 amino acids long. Germline CDR1 reads SGHTA; CDR2 reads FQGNSA. The CDR3 DNA reads TGTGCCAGCAGCCTTCAGGATAACTATGGCTACACCTTC. Translated: CASSLQDNYGYTF.

This clonotype has at least ten counts. This chain joins TRBV7-8 and TRBJ2-7; 7 positions match TRBD2. This CDR3 is built from 15 residues. After removal of 7 bases from V and 1 base from J, the junction contained 10 bases not matched to a gene. Germline CDR1 reads SGHVS; CDR2 reads FQNEAQ. This CDR3 is CASIPGSGGSYEQYF. In DNA form, the CDR3 reads TGTGCCAGCATCCCAGGATCGGGGGGTTCCTACGAGCAGTACTTC.

This clonotype was seen repeatedly, ten times or more. J is TRBJ2-2 and V is TRBV7-3; no definite D call. Trimming pared 4 bases from V and 5 bases from J, leaving 14 bases between. The length of the CDR3 is 15 residues. Germline V gene lookup returns CDR1 SGHTA and CDR2 FQGTGA. CDR3 amino acids: CASSSGTQRTGELFF. In nucleotides, the CDR3 is TGTGCCAGCAGCTCAGGAACCCAACGTACCGGGGAGCTGTTTTTT.

This clonotype occurred many times. This chain joins TRBV7-2 and TRBJ1-3; 7 nucleotides match TRBD1. The CDR3 has 13 residues. With 4 bases clipped from V and 8 bases from J, the junction kept 5 bases outside the gene matches. Germline CDR1 reads SGHTA; CDR2 reads FQGNSA. The CDR3 here is CASSSDRAYTIYF. In DNA, the CDR3 is TGTGCCAGCAGCTCTGACAGGGCCTACACCATATATTTT.

V usage is TRBV6-6 and J usage is TRBJ1-5; D is perhaps TRBD1 (6 bases). The germline V gene has CDR1 MNHNY and CDR2 SVGAGI (reference sequence). V was shortened by 5 bases and J by 5 bases, with 10 bases between the two germline ends. This CDR3 has 13 amino acids. The CDR3 DNA reads TGTGCCAGCAGTCAAGGGGGGCATCAGCCCCAGCATTTT. Its protein is CASSQGGHQPQHF.

This clonotype was seen ten or more times. V gene TRBV11-2 combines with J gene TRBJ1-1, with D possibly being TRBD1 (5 bases). The CDR3 extends over 16 amino acids. Trimming removed 5 bases from V and 5 bases from J, with 21 bases in between. Germline values: CDR1 SGHAT, CDR2 FQNNGV. CDR3 nucleotide sequence: TGTGCCAGCAGCCCCACTCACAGCCGGGGGAGGACTGAAGCTTTCTTT. This sequence encodes CASSPTHSRGRTEAFF.

The chain carries TRBV7-6 and TRBJ2-7, with D possibly TRBD1 on 5 matching bases. CDR1 is SGHVS, CDR2 FNYEAQ, per germline. The V end was cut by 2 bases, the J end by 6 bases, with 11 bases between. This CDR3 spans 13 amino acids. The CDR3 DNA follows: TGTGCCAGCAGCTTATCTGGGGCTGGCGAGCAGTACTTC. Translating it yields CASSLSGAGEQYF.

This clonotype was counted only a few times. This rearrangement joins TRBV5-1 to TRBJ1-6, with no clear D. V lost 4 bases and J 6 bases, leaving 14 bases between the germline ends. There are 15 residues in the CDR3. From germline, CDR1 is SGHRS and CDR2 YFSETQ. The CDR3 DNA reads as TGCGCCAGCAGCCCGACCGCTGGGAGTAATTCACCCCTCCACTTT. This translates into CASSPTAGSNSPLHF.

This clonotype appeared many times. This rearrangement joins TRBV6-6 to TRBJ1-1, with 7 bases lining up with TRBD1. The germline V gene has CDR1 MNHNY and CDR2 SVGAGI (reference sequence). The CDR3 sequence is 18 residues long. J lost 2 bases, V lost 0 bases, and 12 bases had no gene match. The CDR3 coding sequence is TGTGCCAGCAGTTACTCGAAGGCCCAGGGGGTAAAAAACACTGAAGCTTTCTTT. Translation gives CASSYSKAQGVKNTEAFF.

This clonotype was picked up a small number of times. The CDR3 reads CASSLEQGDQPQHF. The DNA of the CDR3 is TGTGCCAGCAGCTTAGAACAGGGGGATCAGCCCCAGCATTTT. V usage is TRBV7-2 and J usage is TRBJ1-5, with 8 bases identical to TRBD1. The CDR3 totals 14 residues. After removal of 1 base from V and 5 bases from J, the junction contained 1 base not matched to a gene. Germline CDR1 and CDR2: SGHTA and FQGNSA.

The chain links TRBV12-5 to TRBJ1-4; 8 positions agree with TRBD1. CDR1 LGHNT and CDR2 FRNRAP come from the germline V gene. The CDR3 contains 15 residues. Losses at the gene ends were 5 bases for V and 5 bases for J; bases not matched to a gene: 7. CDR3 sequence: CASGPRTGRNEKLFF. Written as DNA, the CDR3 is TGTGCTAGTGGTCCGCGGACAGGGCGGAATGAAAAACTGTTTTTT.

This clonotype was observed at least ten times. This chain links TRBV20-1 with TRBJ2-6, with 7 nucleotides matching TRBD2. Germline CDR1 DFQATT, CDR2 SNEGSKA (reference sequence). This CDR3 is built from 17 residues. Trimming took 5 bases from V and 0 from J; bases not matched to a gene: 10. This CDR3 reads CSACPSGDCSGANVLTF. CDR3 DNA: TGCAGTGCTTGCCCTAGCGGCGACTGCTCTGGGGCCAACGTCCTGACTTTC.

The sample holds many counts of this clonotype. V gene TRBV12-3 or TRBV12-4 combines with J gene TRBJ1-2; D remains unclear. The CDR3 has 15 amino acids. V lost 6 bases, J lost 8 bases, and 22 bases lay in between. The chain's CDR3 is CASRGVGGNLGGYTF. CDR3 in DNA: TGTGCCAGCAGGGGCGTTGGTGGAAATCTCGGCGGCTACACCTTC.

This clonotype has ten or more counts. This chain joins TRBV30 and TRBJ2-7; a possible D gene is TRBD2 (7 bases). This CDR3 is 16 amino acids long. The V and J ends lost 5 bases and 2 bases respectively, with 22 bases between them. The germline CDR1 and CDR2 sequences are GTSNPN and SVGIG (reference sequence). As DNA, the CDR3 is TGTGCCTGGGCTGGAGGGGGGGGGATGTCAGCCTACGAGCAGTACTTC. This gives the protein CAWAGGGGMSAYEQYF.